This is a list of T cell receptor beta chains from one sample in a study of early stage breast cancer tumors. Only in-frame clones appear in the TCRdb table, and some are missing; sequencing was by immunoSEQ multiplex PCR. The sample carries more than 65,000 clones, about 85% recorded once. Sequenced input: blood. The receptors derive from a person aged 40 to 49 with breast cancer. Each CDR3 is given with its conserved first and last residue. A D gene is named only where the DNA matches it firmly.

>TRBD1|TRBV5-8|TRBJ2-1
TGTGCCAGCAGACAGACAGGGGAACAGTTCTTC
CASRQTGEQFF
>.|TRBV5-1|TRBJ1-2
TGCGCCAGCACCCCCGGGATCAACTATGGCTACACCTTC
CASTPGINYGYTF
>.|TRBV5-1|TRBJ1-4
TGCGCCAGCAGCTTTGATGAAAAACTGTTTTTT
CASSFDEKLFF
>.|TRBV10-1|TRBJ2-5
TGCGCCAGCTATTATCGACGGGCAGAGACCCAGTACTTC
CASYYRRAETQYF
>.|TRBV28|TRBJ1-5
TGTGCCAGCAGTTTAGGGGGGAACACTCAGCCCCAGCATTTT
CASSLGGNTQPQHF
>.|TRBV7-3|TRBJ2-7
TGTGCCAGCAGCTTAGAGCCAGCAGGGAGCTACGAGCAGTACTTC
CASSLEPAGSYEQYF
>TRBD2|TRBV18|TRBJ2-1
TGTGCCAGCTCACCACCAGCGGGAGATTTGAATGAGCAGTTCTTC
CASSPPAGDLNEQFF
>.|TRBV2|TRBJ2-3
TGTGCCAGCAGTGAAACGACCACGCAGTATTTT
CASSETTTQYF
>TRBD2|TRBV27|TRBJ2-7
TGTGCCAGCTACGGGGCTAGCGGTCCCTACGAGCAGTACTTC
CASYGASGPYEQYF
>.|TRBV19|TRBJ2-4
TGTGCCAGTAGTACGCCGCCGGGACCGATAGCCAAAAACATTCAGTACTTC
CASSTPPGPIAKNIQYF
>TRBD2|TRBV27|TRBJ2-2
TGTGCCAGCAGCACAAGATACAGTGGGACTAGCGGAGGTCCATACACCGGGGAGCTGTTTTTT
CASSTRYSGTSGGPYTGELFF
>.|TRBV7-9|TRBJ2-7
TGTGCCAGCAGCCTGATATACGAGCAGTACTTC
CASSLIYEQYF
>.|TRBV5-5|TRBJ1-5
TGTGCCAGCAGCTTGGTCGTCGGCGCTAATCAGCCCCAGCATTTT
CASSLVVGANQPQHF
>TRBD1|TRBV5-1|TRBJ2-4
TGCGCCAGCAGCAAGCCGCAGGGGGACAAAAACATTCAGTACTTC
CASSKPQGDKNIQYF
>TRBD1|TRBV6-1|TRBJ2-7
TGTGCCAGCAGTGTGGCCGGGACAGGGCGAGACGAGCAGTACTTC
CASSVAGTGRDEQYF